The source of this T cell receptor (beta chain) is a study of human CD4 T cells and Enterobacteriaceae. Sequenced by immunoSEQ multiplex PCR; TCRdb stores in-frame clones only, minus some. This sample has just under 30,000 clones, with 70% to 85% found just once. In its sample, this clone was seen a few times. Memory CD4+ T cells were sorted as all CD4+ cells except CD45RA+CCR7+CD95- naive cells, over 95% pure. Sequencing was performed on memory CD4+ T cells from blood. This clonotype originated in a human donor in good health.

The chain's CDR3 is CASSARTGEGTEAFF. The CDR3 nucleotides are TGTGCCAGCAGCGCCCGGACAGGGGAGGGGACTGAAGCTTTCTTT. The rearrangement uses TRBV5-4 and TRBJ1-1; 9 bases agree with TRBD1. The germline gives CDR1 SGHNT, CDR2 YYREEE (reference sequence). The CDR3 has 15 residues. The ends lost 4 bases at V and 5 bases at J; junction bases unmatched: 9.